Below, 24 T cell receptor beta chains from the same sample are listed, as sequenced in a study of blood T cell repertoires in COVID-19 (dated by TCRdb to 2020 to 2021). The method was the immunoSEQ multiplex PCR assay. In its TCRdb copy, this immuneACCESS table keeps in-frame sequences only and misses some clones. Where compared with another copy, unresolved V genes explain less than half of these, and the others have no known cause. This sample is represented by approximately 4,000 clones; over 80% of them were singletons. Approximately 7.1% of the sample is taken by the ten largest. Source material: peripheral blood. Receptor source: a man aged 45-65 years with active COVID-19.

This rearrangement joins TRBV19 to TRBJ2-2; tentative D call: TRBD1 (6 bases). The V end was cut by 3 bases, the J end by 1 base, with 9 bases between. This CDR3 is 15 amino acids long. Germline V gene lookup returns CDR1 LNHDA and CDR2 SQIVND (reference sequence). The CDR3 nucleotides read TGTGCCAGTAGTATGCAGGGGATGAACACCGGGGAGCTGTTTTTT. This codes for CASSMQGMNTGELFF.

J is TRBJ1-1 and V is TRBV2; TRBD1 is a possible D gene (6 bases). Per germline, CDR1 SNHLY and CDR2 FYNNEI. Trimming removed 3 bases from V and 4 bases from J, with 12 bases in between. The CDR3 length is 14 residues. DNA for the CDR3: TGTGCCAGCAGTGAGACAGGTTTTGGCACTGAAGCTTTCTTT. Protein sequence: CASSETGFGTEAFF.

Judged by abundance, this clone is large. The chain employs TRBV12-3 or TRBV12-4 and TRBJ1-2, with D uncertain. CDR3 length: 13 residues. V lost 5 bases to trimming and J lost 4 bases, with 11 bases between them. The CDR3, as DNA: TGTGCCAGCAGTCTTATCCCTATCTATGGCTACACCTTC. As protein: CASSLIPIYGYTF.

The genes are TRBV2 and TRBJ1-4, with D tentatively TRBD1 (6 bases). Germline V gene sequence: CDR1 SNHLY, CDR2 FYNNEI. V lost 1 base and J lost 1, with 10 bases in between. There are 16 residues in the CDR3. The CDR3 bases are TGTGCCAGCAGTGAAGTTGGGACATTAACTAATGAAAAACTGTTTTTT. Protein: CASSEVGTLTNEKLFF. Full variable domain (missing parts from reference TRBV2 and TRBJ1-4): EPEVTQTPSHQVTQMGQEVILRCVPISNHLYFYWYRQILGQKVEFLVSFYNNEISEKSEIFDDQFSVERPDGSNFTLKIRSTKLEDSAMYFCASSEVGTLTNEKLFFGSGTQLSVL.

The chain recombines TRBV15 with TRBJ2-7; perhaps TRBD1 as D (5 bases). V dropped 0 bases and J dropped 2 bases, with 11 bases sitting between them. The CDR3 consists of 15 residues. CDR1 LNHNV and CDR2 YYDKDF come from the germline V gene (reference sequence). CDR3: CATSRDGQGTYEQYF. In DNA form, the CDR3 reads TGTGCCACCAGCAGAGACGGGCAGGGAACCTACGAGCAGTACTTC. Based on the CDR3 plus reference TRBV15 and TRBJ2-7, the full variable domain is DAMVIQNPRYQVTQFGKPVTLSCSQTLNHNVMYWYQQKSSQAPKLLFHYYDKDFNNEADTPDNFQSRRPNTSFCFLDIRSPGLGDTAMYLCATSRDGQGTYEQYFGPGTRLTVT.

This rearrangement joins TRBV27 to TRBJ2-2; D uncertain. Per germline, CDR1 MNHEY and CDR2 SMNVEV (reference sequence). The CDR3 is 15 residues long. Trimming took off 5 bases at V and 1 base at J, with 11 bases between the two ends. The CDR3 region is CASSRSGLNTGELFF. In DNA form, the CDR3 reads TGTGCCAGCAGTCGCTCCGGTCTGAACACCGGGGAGCTGTTTTTT.

This clone was observed once. The chain is built from TRBV5-4 and TRBJ2-7, with 10 bases that match TRBD2. From germline, CDR1 is SGHNT and CDR2 YYREEE (reference sequence). The ends lost 2 bases at V and 7 bases at J; junction bases unmatched: 12. The CDR3 extends over 16 amino acids. CDR3 sequence: CASSFGLAGGSMEQYF. Here the CDR3 DNA reads TGTGCCAGCAGCTTTGGGTTAGCGGGAGGCAGTATGGAGCAGTACTTC.

This chain connects TRBV12-3 or TRBV12-4 to TRBJ1-5; D is ambiguous. CDR3 length equals 13 residues. The germline V and J ends were trimmed by 3 bases and 9 bases, with 12 bases remaining between them. In DNA form, the CDR3 reads TGTGCCAGCAGTTTCCCTCTGAGATTGCCCCAGCATTTT. Protein: CASSFPLRLPQHF.

The chain uses TRBV7-3 and TRBJ2-2; 8 nucleotides line up with TRBD2. With V trimmed by 3 bases and J by 6 bases, 6 bases remained unmatched. The CDR3 runs 15 residues. Germline assignment: CDR1 SGHTA and CDR2 FQGTGA. Here the CDR3 DNA reads TGTGCCAGCAGCTTGGGGGCGGGAGGTGCCGGGGAGCTGTTTTTT. This gives the protein CASSLGAGGAGELFF.

A single count supports this clone. The junction departs from the called germline gene at one end, perhaps through a read error. The chain combines TRBV11-2 with TRBJ2-7, with unresolved D. The V gene's germline CDR1 is SGHAT and CDR2 FQNNGV. The CDR3 spans 12 residues. The CDR3 DNA sequence: TGTGCCAGCAGCTTAGACTCCCACGAGCAGTACTTC. As protein: CASSLDSHEQYF.

About this clone itself: Other DNA variants within this sample encode the same CDR3. The rearrangement links TRBV15 to TRBJ2-7, with a possible D match to TRBD1 (7 bases). The germline gives CDR1 LNHNV, CDR2 YYDKDF (reference sequence). V was clipped by 1 base and J by 1 base, with 11 bases between them. The CDR3 sequence is 15 residues long. CDR3 nucleotide sequence: TGTGCCACCAGCAGAGGCGGGACAGAGTCCTACGAGCAGTACTTC. Translating gives CATSRGGTESYEQYF.

V is TRBV3-1 (or the pseudogene TRBV3-2) and J is TRBJ2-1; 13 bases map to TRBD2. Germline assignment: CDR1 LGHDT and CDR2 YNNKEL (reference sequence). This CDR3 has 17 amino acids. V trimming: 3 bases; J trimming: 7 bases; junction bases outside the gene matches: 9. CDR3 sequence (DNA): TGTGCCAGCAGCCACACTAGCGGGAGGGTTGGGGGTAATGAGCAGTTCTTC. This encodes CASSHTSGRVGGNEQFF.

V gene TRBV28 combines with J gene TRBJ2-5, with a weak D call TRBD2 (5 bases). The CDR3 is 13 residues long. Germline assignment: CDR1 MDHEN and CDR2 SYDVKM. V was cut by 4 bases and J by 0 bases, with 6 bases left in between. The CDR3 loop is CASSWEYQETQYF. Written as DNA, the CDR3 is TGTGCCAGCAGTTGGGAGTACCAAGAGACCCAGTACTTC.

This chain links TRBV9 with TRBJ2-1; 10 nucleotides align to TRBD2. The CDR3 length is 16 residues. V shed 0 bases and J 8 bases; nucleotides not matched to a gene: 8. From germline, CDR1 is SGDLS and CDR2 YYNGEE. CDR3 residues: CASSVDRSGRVDEQFF. CDR3 sequence (DNA): TGTGCCAGCAGCGTAGATCGGAGCGGGAGGGTAGATGAGCAGTTCTTC.

CDR3 coding DNA: TGTGCCAGCAGTTGGCCCGCGGAGGGCTTACGATACGAGCAGTTCTTC. It encodes CASSWPAEGLRYEQFF. V is TRBV6-2 or TRBV6-3 and J is TRBJ2-1, with D possibly matching TRBD2 (6 bases). There are 16 residues in the CDR3. CDR1 is MNHEY and CDR2 is SVGEGT in the germline V gene. Trimming shortened V by 4 bases and J by 10 bases, and 23 bases separated the two germline ends.

CDR3 sequence reads: CASSYLGTSGANTGELFF. DNA of the CDR3: TGTGCCAGCAGTTACCTTGGGACTAGCGGGGCGAACACCGGGGAGCTGTTTTTT. The chain joins TRBV6-2 or TRBV6-3 to TRBJ2-2; TRBD2 agrees at 13 bases. Trimming took 2 bases from V and 0 from J; bases not matched to a gene: 3. The germline V gene has CDR1 MNHEY and CDR2 SVGEGT. CDR3 length equals 18 residues.

The chain uses TRBV9 and TRBJ2-2; D not resolved. Trimming removed 4 bases from V and 4 bases from J, with 5 bases in between. Germline values: CDR1 SGDLS, CDR2 YYNGEE. The CDR3 is made up of 12 amino acids. The CDR3 here is CASSSRTGELFF. In DNA, the CDR3 is TGTGCCAGCAGCTCTCGCACCGGGGAGCTGTTTTTT.

The V call is TRBV28, the J call TRBJ2-7; 7 positions match TRBD1. The CDR3 is made up of 16 amino acids. Trimming took 3 bases from V and 3 from J; bases not matched to a gene: 11. Germline loops: CDR1 MDHEN, CDR2 SYDVKM. The DNA of the CDR3 is TGTGCCAGCAGTTTCTCGGACGACAGGGCCAACTACGAGCAGTACTTC. Translating it yields CASSFSDDRANYEQYF.

CDR3 in amino acids: CASSQGTASNQPQHF. CDR3 nucleotides: TGTGCCAGCAGCCAGGGGACAGCGAGCAATCAGCCCCAGCATTTT. The gene calls are TRBV4-2 and TRBJ1-5; 7 nucleotides line up with TRBD1. Germline lookup yields CDR1 LGHNA and CDR2 YNFKEQ. Trimming took 3 bases from V and 1 from J; bases not matched to a gene: 3. The CDR3 loop spans 15 amino acids.

CDR3 residues: CASRRQGAFANSPLHF. CDR3 bases: TGTGCCAGCAGGAGACAGGGGGCTTTTGCTAATTCACCCCTCCACTTT. This chain joins TRBV27 and TRBJ1-6; 10 nucleotides match TRBD1. CDR1 is MNHEY and CDR2 is SMNVEV in the germline V gene (reference sequence). With 6 bases clipped from V and 6 bases from J, the junction kept 8 bases outside the gene matches. The CDR3 consists of 16 residues.

This CDR3 reads CASSDVLGLAGGEQFF. Here the CDR3 DNA reads TGTGCCAGCAGTGATGTATTAGGACTAGCGGGAGGAGAGCAGTTCTTC. The chain joins TRBV2 to TRBJ2-1, with TRBD2 identical over 14 bases. The CDR3 is 16 residues long. Germline V gene lookup returns CDR1 SNHLY and CDR2 FYNNEI. V lost 3 bases to trimming and J lost 10 bases; unmatched junction nucleotides: 8.

This rearrangement joins TRBV5-8 to TRBJ2-5, with 10 nucleotides matching TRBD1. CDR1 is SGHTS and CDR2 is YDEGEE in the germline V gene. The J segment lost 5 bases and the V segment lost 3 bases, leaving 7 bases of the junction unmatched. The CDR3 is 15 residues long. CDR3 nucleotide sequence: TGTGCCAGCAGCTCCCGGGACAGGGGAGGCGAGACCCAGTACTTC. This translates into CASSSRDRGGETQYF.

This rearrangement joins TRBV5-6 to TRBJ2-7, with D perhaps TRBD1 (5 bases). Trimming pared 2 bases from V and 4 bases from J, leaving 7 bases between. Germline assignment: CDR1 SGHDT and CDR2 YYEEEE. This CDR3 is 12 amino acids long. This CDR3 reads CASSFQGYEQYF. CDR3 sequence (DNA): TGTGCCAGCAGCTTCCAGGGATACGAGCAGTACTTC.

The CDR3 region is CASSLSRGSGEQYF. DNA for the CDR3: TGTGCCAGCAGCTTGTCCAGGGGTTCAGGCGAGCAGTACTTC. V usage is TRBV7-2 and J usage is TRBJ2-7, with D possibly matching TRBD1 (6 bases). The CDR3 sequence is 14 residues long. Trimming removed 3 bases from V and 6 bases from J, with 15 bases in between. Looked up from germline, CDR1 is SGHTA and CDR2 is FQGNSA.